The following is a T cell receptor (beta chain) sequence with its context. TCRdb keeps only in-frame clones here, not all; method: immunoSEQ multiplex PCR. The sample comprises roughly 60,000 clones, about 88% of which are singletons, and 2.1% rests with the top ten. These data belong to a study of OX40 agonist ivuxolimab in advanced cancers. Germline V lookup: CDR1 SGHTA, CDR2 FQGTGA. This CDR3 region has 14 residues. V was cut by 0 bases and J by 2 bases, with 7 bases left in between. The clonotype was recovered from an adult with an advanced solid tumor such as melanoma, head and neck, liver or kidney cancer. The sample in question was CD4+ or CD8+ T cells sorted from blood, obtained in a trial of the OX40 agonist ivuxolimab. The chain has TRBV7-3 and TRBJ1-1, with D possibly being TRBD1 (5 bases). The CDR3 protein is CASSLTRDNTEAFF. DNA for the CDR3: TGTGCCAGCAGCTTAACAAGGGACAACACTGAAGCTTTCTTT.